This T cell receptor (beta chain) is drawn from a study of radiotherapy plus CTLA-4 blockade in lung cancer. About the study: Across the patients, objective responses occurred in approximately 18%, and disease control in roughly 30%. Notes on the study in general: Among blood TCR repertoires after radiotherapy plus ipilimumab, tumor-derived clones expanded.

CDR3 length: 13 amino acids. The germline CDR1 and CDR2 sequences are GTSNPN and SVGIG (reference sequence). The V end lost 0 bases, the J end lost 4 bases, and 9 bases lay between the germline ends. Comments on this clone: The antigen is unknown.

Receiving focal radiation plus CTLA-4 blockade with ipilimumab were patients who had chemo-refractory metastatic non-small-cell lung cancer. Assay: immunoSEQ multiplex PCR; the TCRdb copy retains only in-frame clones and omits some. The sample carries around 110,000 clones, just under 90% recorded once. This sequence was found in a human donor with non-small cell lung cancer that progressed on radiotherapy plus ipilimumab. The rearrangement joins TRBV30 to TRBJ1-2; D remains ambiguous. Material: peripheral blood, obtained from a patient treated with radiotherapy plus ipilimumab. The chain's CDR3 is CAWSVAHSYGYTF. The DNA for the CDR3 is TGTGCCTGGAGTGTAGCGCATAGCTATGGCTACACCTTC.